The 29 T cell receptor beta chains below were found in one sample sequenced in a study of CD8 T cells in Susac syndrome. With random hexamers, reverse transcription was performed on roughly 0.45 to 1 ug of RNA. TCRdb re-derived calls from the immunoSEQ multiplex PCR reads in MiXCR, one entry per CDR3 protein. Among about 160,000 distinct CDR3 sequences listed, 90% to 96% were seen once. Sequencing input: CD4+ T cells from PBMCs. The receptor source for this set is a human donor with Susac syndrome.

The J gene is TRBJ1-2, the V gene TRBV30; TRBD1 agrees at 8 bases. Per germline, CDR1 GTSNPN and CDR2 SVGIG (reference sequence). The J segment lost 4 bases and the V segment lost 2 bases, leaving 9 bases of the junction unmatched. The CDR3 consists of 15 residues. The CDR3 DNA reads TGTGCCTGGAGTTCCCCAGGGGGCGTTGTCTATGGCTACACCTTC. It encodes CAWSSPGGVVYGYTF.

The V and J genes are TRBV28 and TRBJ2-5; 11 nucleotides agree with TRBD2. The germline V gene has CDR1 MDHEN and CDR2 SYDVKM. V gave up 10 bases and J gave up 6 bases; unmatched junction bases: 7. The CDR3 is 13 amino acids. The chain's CDR3 is CATYSGRAKTQYF. Written as DNA, the CDR3 is TGTGCCACCTATAGCGGGAGGGCCAAGACCCAGTACTTC.

This chain connects TRBV4-2 to TRBJ1-6; maybe TRBD1 (6 bases). Per the germline V gene, CDR1 is LGHNA and CDR2 is YNFKEQ. The V and J ends lost 0 bases and 5 bases respectively, with 11 bases between them. The CDR3 runs 16 residues. The CDR3 DNA reads as TGTGCCAGCAGCCAAGATGGGGACACCAATAATTCACCCCTCCACTTT. Translating it yields CASSQDGDTNNSPLHF.

CDR3 in amino acids: CSPRGDLQLTQYF. CDR3 bases: TGCAGTCCGAGGGGGGATTTACAATTGACGCAGTATTTT. The chain carries TRBV20-1 and TRBJ2-3; TRBD1 or TRBD2 may be the D gene (6 bases each). V shed 8 bases and J shed 9 bases, with 21 bases lying between them. CDR1 is DFQATT, CDR2 SNEGSKA, per germline (reference sequence). The CDR3 has 13 amino acids.

The chain uses TRBV20-1 and TRBJ2-5; D ambiguous. CDR1 DFQATT and CDR2 SNEGSKA come from the germline V gene (reference sequence). Trimming removed 5 bases at V and 7 bases at J, with 17 bases between. CDR3 length equals 13 residues. The CDR3, as DNA: TGCAGTGCTCACGGACGGACGGCGCGGACCCAGTACTTC. Its translation is CSAHGRTARTQYF.

The V call is TRBV27, the J call TRBJ1-6; a weak D match, TRBD1 (5 bases). The V end lost 4 bases, the J end lost 7 bases, and 14 bases lay between the germline ends. The CDR3 contains 15 residues. Germline loops: CDR1 MNHEY, CDR2 SMNVEV (reference sequence). The CDR3: CASSSTGTENSPLHF. In DNA form, the CDR3 reads TGTGCCAGCAGTTCCACCGGGACGGAAAATTCACCCCTCCACTTT.

The V and J genes are TRBV20-1 and TRBJ1-1; D remains unclear. With 6 bases removed from V and 1 base from J, the gap between germline ends came to 12 bases. This CDR3 comprises 13 residues. Germline assignment: CDR1 DFQATT and CDR2 SNEGSKA (reference sequence). The CDR3 sequence: CSASSITNTEAFF. Written as DNA, the CDR3 is TGCAGTGCCTCCTCAATTACGAACACTGAAGCTTTCTTT.

V is TRBV30 and J is TRBJ2-3; D tentatively reads TRBD1 or TRBD2 (5 bases each). V gave up 2 bases and J gave up 6 bases, with 9 bases separating them. The CDR3 is made up of 12 amino acids. Germline values: CDR1 GTSNPN, CDR2 SVGIG (reference sequence). CDR3 coding DNA: TGTGCCTGGAGTCCAGAGGGGGATACGCAGTATTTT. Translation: CAWSPEGDTQYF.

The sample holds one count of this clonotype. The V gene is TRBV23-1, the J gene TRBJ1-2; D is unresolved. TRBV23-1 is recorded as an ORF, its role being uncertain. The V end was cut by 10 bases, the J end by 8 bases, with 11 bases between. The CDR3 totals 10 residues. CDR3 region: CAIRYRGYTF. The CDR3 DNA reads TGCGCCATCCGCTACAGAGGCTACACCTTC.

V gene TRBV5-1 combines with J gene TRBJ1-5; D is ambiguous. Germline loops: CDR1 SGHRS, CDR2 YFSETQ. This CDR3 comprises 13 residues. Trimming shortened V by 4 bases and J by 7 bases, and 12 bases separated the two germline ends. The CDR3 here is CASSEGRGQPQHF. CDR3 coding DNA: TGCGCCAGCAGCGAAGGGAGAGGCCAGCCCCAGCATTTT.

This rearrangement joins TRBV7-2 to TRBJ1-1; D possibly corresponds to TRBD1 (5 bases). V was cut by 1 base and J by 1 base, with 16 bases left in between. This CDR3 region has 17 residues. Germline values: CDR1 SGHTA, CDR2 FQGNSA. The CDR3 spells CASSLVPGLMKNTEAFF. The CDR3, as DNA: TGTGCCAGCAGCTTAGTGCCGGGGCTAATGAAGAACACTGAAGCTTTCTTT.

The rearrangement joins TRBV7-8 to TRBJ2-3, with unresolved D. The length of the CDR3 is 17 residues. Germline V gene data show CDR1 as SGHVS and CDR2 as FQNEAQ. V shed 1 base and J shed 2 bases, with 16 bases lying between them. Here the CDR3 reads CASSLGITRSATDTQYF. CDR3 nucleotide sequence: TGTGCCAGCAGCTTAGGGATCACGCGGAGCGCCACAGATACGCAGTATTTT.

The V and J genes are TRBV2 and TRBJ1-5; TRBD1 agrees at 7 bases. After removal of 6 bases from V and 5 bases from J, the junction contained 7 bases not matched to a gene. Germline-derived CDR1 and CDR2 are SNHLY and FYNNEI. This CDR3 spans 14 amino acids. The CDR3, as DNA: TGTGCCAGCAGGGGAATGACAGGGCATCAGCCCCAGCATTTT. Translation gives CASRGMTGHQPQHF.

This chain links TRBV3-1 with TRBJ2-7; D unresolved. This CDR3 region has 14 residues. V lost 1 base and J 7 bases, leaving 14 bases between the germline ends. Germline V gene data show CDR1 as LGHDT and CDR2 as YNNKEL (reference sequence). The CDR3 spells CASSQVKGLGEQYF. The CDR3 DNA sequence: TGTGCCAGCAGCCAAGTGAAGGGCCTCGGTGAGCAGTACTTC.

The rearrangement joins TRBV18 to TRBJ2-4; tentative D call: TRBD1 (5 bases). This CDR3 spans 16 amino acids. V was trimmed by 3 bases and J by 1 base, leaving 13 bases between them. Germline assignment: CDR1 KGHSH and CDR2 LQKENI. The CDR3 spells CASSPTVRHAKNIQYF. CDR3 DNA: TGTGCCAGCTCACCGACAGTTCGGCACGCCAAAAACATTCAGTACTTC.

This clonotype occurred once. The CDR3 protein is CASSFTRESAPLHF. The CDR3, as DNA: TGTGCCAGCAGCTTCACCCGGGAGTCTGCGCCCCTCCACTTT. This chain connects TRBV7-8 to TRBJ1-6; D is unresolved. In germline, CDR1 is SGHVS, CDR2 FQNEAQ. The CDR3 sequence is 14 residues long. V shed 3 bases and J shed 13 bases, with 16 bases lying between them.

V and J are TRBV29-1 and TRBJ1-2, with TRBD1 as a possible D gene (5 bases). The CDR3 length is 12 residues. The germline CDR1 and CDR2 sequences are SQVTM and ANQGSEA. The germline V and J ends were trimmed by 5 bases and 2 bases, with 9 bases remaining between them. The CDR3: CSVTSGNYGYTF. The CDR3 nucleotides are TGCAGCGTTACCTCAGGGAACTATGGCTACACCTTC.

This clonotype was counted once. The CDR3 reads CASSTTGFTYEQYF. The CDR3 DNA reads TGCGCCAGCAGCACCACAGGATTCACCTACGAGCAGTACTTC. V gene TRBV5-1 combines with J gene TRBJ2-7, with D perhaps TRBD1 (5 bases). The CDR3 spans 14 residues. Germline CDR1 is SGHRS and CDR2 is YFSETQ. V shed 4 bases and J shed 2 bases, with 13 bases lying between them.

This clonotype appeared a single time. This chain joins TRBV6-5 and TRBJ2-7, with D possibly matching TRBD1 (5 bases). The CDR3 has 13 residues. Deletions cut 5 bases from V and 3 bases from J, with 11 bases between. Germline CDR1 reads MNHEY; CDR2 reads SVGAGI. CDR3 nucleotides: TGTGCCAGCAGTCAGGGATTCGGCTACGAGCAGTACGTC. Amino acids: CASSQGFGYEQYV.

J is TRBJ2-1 and V is TRBV19, with D possibly TRBD1 on 5 matching bases. Germline V gene sequence: CDR1 LNHDA, CDR2 SQIVND (reference sequence). CDR3 size: 13 residues. The ends were cut back, 9 bases at V and 3 bases at J, with 12 bases in the middle. CDR3 sequence: CARAGHDYNEQFF. As DNA, the CDR3 is TGTGCCAGAGCAGGACACGACTACAATGAGCAGTTCTTC.

V usage is TRBV29-1 and J usage is TRBJ1-1; a weak D match, TRBD1 (5 bases). CDR3 length equals 15 residues. Per germline, CDR1 SQVTM and CDR2 ANQGSEA. The germline V and J ends were trimmed by 2 bases and 1 base, with 14 bases remaining between them. The CDR3 nucleotides read TGCAGCGTTGAATTCGCCCGGGGACCGAACACTGAAGCTTTCTTT. Protein product: CSVEFARGPNTEAFF.

V is TRBV11-3 and J is TRBJ2-1; unclear D gene. V lost 4 bases to trimming and J lost 8 bases, with 12 bases between them. CDR3 size: 13 residues. Germline V gene sequence: CDR1 SGHNT, CDR2 YENEEA. CDR3 bases: TGTGCCAGCAGCTCTCCCTCAGGAGATGAGCAGTTCTTC. This codes for CASSSPSGDEQFF.

The chain joins TRBV9 to TRBJ1-6; TRBD1 is a possible D gene (5 bases). The length of the CDR3 is 13 residues. Per germline, CDR1 SGDLS and CDR2 YYNGEE. Trimming shortened V by 3 bases and J by 9 bases, and 10 bases separated the two germline ends. The CDR3 loop reads CASSAATGSPLHF. The CDR3 DNA is TGTGCCAGCAGCGCAGCCACAGGTTCACCCCTCCACTTT.

The rearrangement uses TRBV6-2 or TRBV6-3 and TRBJ2-1; D remains ambiguous. This CDR3 is built from 15 residues. The V end was cut by 5 bases, the J end by 7 bases, with 18 bases between. CDR1 and CDR2 from the germline V gene are MNHEY and SVGEGT. CDR3 region: CASSGFLGLRNEQFF. CDR3 in DNA: TGTGCCAGCAGTGGGTTCCTGGGCCTGAGGAATGAGCAGTTCTTC.

The V gene is TRBV27, the J gene TRBJ2-7; TRBD2 matches at 8 bases. The CDR3 runs to 13 residues. Germline V gene sequence: CDR1 MNHEY, CDR2 SMNVEV (reference sequence). V dropped 3 bases and J dropped 9; count of bases not matched to a gene: 7. CDR3: CASSFTLAGTQYF. CDR3 in DNA: TGTGCCAGCAGTTTTACTCTAGCGGGCACGCAGTACTTC.

CDR3 coding DNA: TGTGCCAGCAGCGGACAGGGTGGCCAGCCCCAGCATTTT. Translating it yields CASSGQGGQPQHF. J is TRBJ1-5 and V is TRBV7-8; 8 bases agree with TRBD1. J was trimmed by 7 bases and V by 5 bases; bases with no gene match: 4. The CDR3 is 13 amino acids. Germline CDR1 SGHVS, CDR2 FQNEAQ.

This rearrangement joins TRBV24-1 to TRBJ2-3, with TRBD2 identical over 7 bases. Trimming removed 1 base from V and 2 bases from J; junction bases left unmatched: 5. The CDR3 extends over 16 amino acids. Germline V gives CDR1 KGHDR, CDR2 SFDVKD. The CDR3 sequence is CATSDFGGGNTDTQYF. CDR3 DNA sequence: TGTGCCACCAGTGATTTTGGCGGGGGAAACACAGATACGCAGTATTTT.

This chain uses TRBV7-3 with TRBJ2-1; D is possibly TRBD2 (5 bases). The CDR3 is 14 residues long. Trimming took 2 bases from V and 9 from J, leaving 14 bases between them. Germline V gene data show CDR1 as SGHTA and CDR2 as FQGTGA. This CDR3 reads CASSLAGGPSEQFF. The CDR3 DNA sequence: TGTGCCAGCAGCTTAGCGGGTGGCCCCAGTGAGCAGTTCTTC.

The chain uses TRBV25-1 and TRBJ2-1; the D is unclear. Trimming stripped 6 bases from V and 7 bases from J, with 4 bases between. This CDR3 has 10 residues. Germline V CDR1 and CDR2: MGHDK, SYGVNS. The CDR3 reads CASSGNEQFF. The CDR3 DNA reads TGTGCCAGCAGCGGGAATGAGCAGTTCTTC.